These T cell receptor beta chains were read from a single sample in a study of Ad26.COV2.S vaccination and SARS-CoV-2 variants. Assay: immunoSEQ multiplex PCR; the TCRdb copy retains only in-frame clones and omits some. The data hold 290,000 or so clones, with approximately 89% observed a single time. The sequencing here drew on peripheral blood, taken in a trial of Ad26.COV2.S vaccine versus placebo. These receptor sequences come from a person aged 18-65 years who received the Ad26.COV2.S COVID-19 vaccine or a placebo. Each CDR3 is given with its conserved first and last residue. The order of the fields is V gene, J gene, clone size, D gene, CDR3 protein, CDR3 DNA. A D gene is named only where the DNA matches it firmly. Size is omitted from some rows. Given values are once, few, many or a class for expanded clones.

TRBV3-1/TRBV3-2	TRBJ1-2	once	.	CASSQVQTDYYGYTF	TGTGCCAGCAGCCAAGTTCAAACGGATTACTATGGCTACACCTTC
TRBV6-5	TRBJ1-1	.	.	CASSPDWVSEAFF	TGTGCCAGCAGTCCCGATTGGGTCTCGGAAGCTTTCTTT
TRBV9	TRBJ1-6	.	.	CASSVDERALHF	TGTGCCAGCAGCGTAGATGAAAGGGCCCTCCACTTT
TRBV11-2	TRBJ2-1	.	.	CASSFVYNEQFF	TGTGCCAGCAGCTTTGTCTACAATGAGCAGTTCTTC
TRBV10-3	TRBJ2-7	.	TRBD1	CAITDGQGPTYEQYF	TGTGCCATCACGGATGGACAGGGCCCTACCTACGAGCAGTACTTC
TRBV14	TRBJ2-7	.	.	CASSYLEYF	TGTGCCAGCAGCTATTTGGAGTACTTC
TRBV4-1	TRBJ2-7	few	.	CASSPAGLGYEQYF	TGCGCCAGCAGCCCGGCGGGGCTAGGCTACGAGCAGTACTTC
TRBV27	TRBJ2-2	few	.	CASSLFRVGNTGELFF	TGTGCCAGCAGTTTATTCAGGGTTGGAAACACCGGGGAGCTGTTTTTT
TRBV27	TRBJ1-2	.	.	CASSFVGEDYGYTF	TGTGCCAGCAGTTTTGTAGGGGAGGACTATGGCTACACCTTC
TRBV29-1	TRBJ1-1	.	.	CSRDQGRPKGHNTEAFF	TGCAGCCGGGACCAAGGGCGTCCGAAAGGGCACAACACTGAAGCTTTCTTT
TRBV6-5	TRBJ1-2	few	.	CASSRPGTTNYGYTF	TGTGCCAGCAGCCGACCCGGGACAACAAACTATGGCTACACCTTC
TRBV4-3	TRBJ1-2	.	.	CASSQLYINYGYTF	TGCGCCAGCAGCCAACTTTACATAAACTATGGCTACACCTTC
TRBV7-6	TRBJ1-2	.	TRBD1	CASSPAGQGPDGYTF	TGTGCCAGCAGCCCGGCGGGACAGGGACCGGATGGCTACACCTTC
TRBV6-5	TRBJ1-3	.	.	CASSPLLSGNTIYF	TGTGCCAGCAGCCCCCTCTTATCCGGAAACACCATATATTTT
TRBV30	TRBJ2-1	.	TRBD1	CAWKGQGESNEQFF	TGTGCCTGGAAGGGACAGGGAGAAAGCAATGAGCAGTTCTTC
TRBV15	TRBJ2-5	.	.	CATSRDTSGTPQETQYF	TGTGCCACCAGCAGAGATACTTCCGGGACTCCACAAGAGACCCAGTACTTC
TRBV10-3	TRBJ1-1	.	.	CAISAGPGTTEAFF	TGTGCCATCAGTGCGGGACCCGGGACCACTGAAGCTTTCTTT
TRBV18	TRBJ2-2	.	.	CASSPPAGELFF	TGTGCCAGCTCACCACCGGCCGGGGAGCTGTTTTTT
TRBV7-2	TRBJ1-1	.	TRBD1	CASSSNRQGPEAFF	TGTGCCAGCAGCTCGAATCGACAGGGTCCTGAAGCTTTCTTT
TRBV7-2	TRBJ2-7	.	.	CASSLTASSYEQYF	TGTGCCAGCAGCTTAACAGCCTCTTCCTACGAGCAGTACTTC
TRBV6-5	TRBJ1-1	.	.	CATFEGAEAFF	TGTGCCACCTTCGAGGGGGCTGAAGCTTTCTTT
TRBV27	TRBJ2-3	once	.	CASSQIRQDTQYF	TGTGCCAGCAGTCAAATCCGTCAAGATACGCAGTATTTT
TRBV7-2	TRBJ2-2	.	TRBD1	CASSLAQGERNGELFF	TGTGCCAGCAGCTTAGCACAGGGGGAAAGGAACGGGGAGCTGTTTTTT
TRBV30	TRBJ1-5	.	.	CAWREGLNQPQHF	TGTGCCTGGAGGGAGGGACTCAATCAGCCCCAGCATTTT
TRBV4-2	TRBJ1-4	.	.	CASSPQTYAAELGEKLFF	TGTGCCAGCAGCCCGCAGACCTATGCAGCGGAACTCGGGGAAAAACTGTTTTTT
TRBV6-2/TRBV6-3	TRBJ2-1	.	TRBD2	CASSILAARYNEQFF	TGTGCCAGCAGTATTCTAGCGGCCCGTTACAATGAGCAGTTCTTC
TRBV6-5	TRBJ1-1	.	.	CASSYSSSLNTEAFF	TGTGCCAGCAGTTACTCGTCCAGCTTGAACACTGAAGCTTTCTTT
TRBV29-1	TRBJ1-2	.	.	CSAPDSLGEGYTF	TGCAGCGCCCCGGACAGTCTCGGGGAAGGCTACACCTTC
TRBV7-2	TRBJ1-5	.	.	CASSSGARQPQHF	TGTGCCAGCAGTTCAGGGGCGCGTCAGCCCCAGCATTTT
TRBV5-1	TRBJ1-5	.	TRBD1	CASSLAGTENQPQHF	TGCGCCAGCAGCTTGGCGGGGACAGAAAATCAGCCCCAGCATTTT
TRBV27	TRBJ1-1	.	TRBD1	CASSLSEGTGDAAFF	TGTGCCAGCAGTTTAAGCGAGGGGACAGGGGATGCAGCTTTCTTT
TRBV29-1	TRBJ2-7	.	.	CSVRSPTGFEQYF	TGCAGCGTTAGATCCCCAACAGGGTTTGAGCAGTACTTC
TRBV5-4	TRBJ2-3	.	TRBD2	CASSLSSGSSDTQYF	TGTGCCAGCAGCTTGAGTAGCGGGAGTTCAGATACGCAGTATTTT
TRBV19	TRBJ1-1	.	.	CASSFPGQTEAFF	TGTGCCAGTAGTTTCCCTGGACAGACTGAAGCTTTCTTT
TRBV30	TRBJ2-7	.	.	CAWSGLGEQYF	TGTGCCTGGAGTGGACTAGGGGAGCAGTACTTC